The clone carrying this T cell receptor beta chain was found many times. Ahead of thyroid surgery, no patient had received treatment of any kind. With V trimmed by 1 base and J by 0 bases, 3 bases remained unmatched. CDR3 length equals 16 residues. Germline assignment: CDR1 LGHNA and CDR2 YNFKEQ. This specimen comes from a study of metastatic and nonmetastatic thyroid tumors. TCRdb re-analyzed the PCR reads through MiXCR. Of about 41,000 clones in the sample, more than 20% are singletons; the top ten hold about 14%. The V gene is TRBV4-2, the J gene TRBJ2-7, with 10 bases identical to TRBD2. The sequenced sample consisted of tumor tissue. The receptor was derived from a female donor with papillary thyroid cancer or a benign thyroid nodule (not recorded which). Some clones in this sample may be carry-over from other donors' samples. The DNA for the CDR3 is TGTGCCAGCAGCCAAGGGACTAGCGGAGACTCCTACGAGCAGTACTTC. It codes for CASSQGTSGDSYEQYF.